These T cell receptor beta chains were read from a single sample in a study of CD8 T cells in Susac syndrome. Each CDR3 protein gets one entry after TCRdb re-called the immunoSEQ multiplex PCR reads with MiXCR. The sample carries roughly 400,000 distinct CDR3 sequences, roughly 85% recorded once. Sequences were obtained from CD8+ T cells from PBMCs. The source of these receptors is a human donor with multiple sclerosis. The CDR3 runs from the conserved cysteine through the conserved F or W. The D gene is left open where the match is weak. The size entry is marked missing in some rows and otherwise reads once, few, many or a size class.

v_gene	abundance	d_gene	j_gene	CDR3aa	CDR3nt
TRBV6-1	.	TRBD1	TRBJ2-3	CASSAGLTGWDTQYF	TGTGCCAGCAGTGCCGGCTTGACAGGGTGGGATACGCAGTATTTT
TRBV7-9	.	TRBD2	TRBJ2-1	CASTHSGNSYNEQFF	TGTGCCAGCACCCATAGCGGGAACTCCTACAATGAGCAGTTCTTC
TRBV2	.	.	TRBJ2-4	CASTRQRLLIAKNIQYF	TGTGCCAGCACTCGACAGAGACTTTTGATAGCCAAAAACATTCAGTACTTC
TRBV27	.	TRBD1	TRBJ1-1	CASSPWDRELNTEAFF	TGTGCCAGCAGTCCCTGGGACAGGGAGCTAAACACTGAAGCTTTCTTT
TRBV5-1	.	.	TRBJ1-4	CASSLDIGLGEKLFF	TGCGCCAGCAGCTTGGACATTGGTTTGGGTGAAAAACTGTTTTTT
TRBV6-1	.	.	TRBJ1-1	CASSPGHPDMNTEAFF	TGTGCCAGCAGTCCGGGACACCCAGACATGAACACTGAAGCTTTCTTT
TRBV3-1	.	.	TRBJ2-6	CASSQPILDGAGLSGANVLTF	TGTGCCAGCAGCCAACCCATCCTAGACGGCGCAGGGCTCTCTGGGGCCAACGTCCTGACTTTC
TRBV4-1	.	.	TRBJ1-2	CASSQVGLNYGYTF	TGCGCCAGCAGCCAAGTGGGCCTCAACTATGGCTACACCTTC
TRBV7-6	.	.	TRBJ2-7	CASSSSQGISYEQYF	TGTGCCAGCAGCTCCTCACAGGGTATCTCCTACGAGCAGTACTTC
TRBV29-1	.	TRBD2	TRBJ2-1	CSGVVREEGEQFF	TGCAGCGGGGTGGTGCGGGAGGAGGGTGAGCAGTTCTTC
TRBV5-4	.	TRBD1	TRBJ2-1	CASRGGTGGIDEQFF	TGTGCCAGCAGAGGGGGGACAGGGGGTATAGATGAGCAGTTCTTC
TRBV27	.	.	TRBJ2-1	CASSWYNEQFF	TGTGCCAGCAGTTGGTACAATGAGCAGTTCTTC
TRBV14	.	.	TRBJ2-2	CASSLVDRLNTGELFF	TGTGCCAGCAGCCTAGTGGACCGATTAAACACCGGGGAGCTGTTTTTT
TRBV18	.	TRBD2	TRBJ2-1	CASSPGGSSYNEQFF	TGTGCCAGCTCACCGGGCGGGAGCTCCTACAATGAGCAGTTCTTC
TRBV7-2	.	.	TRBJ2-1	CASSLAPQGYNEQFF	TGTGCCAGCAGCTTAGCCCCTCAAGGCTACAATGAGCAGTTCTTC
TRBV6-1	.	.	TRBJ1-5	CASSPKGYSNQPQHF	TGTGCCAGCAGTCCAAAAGGGTATAGCAATCAGCCCCAGCATTTT
TRBV15	once	.	TRBJ1-3	CATSRDLGGNTIYF	TGTGCCACCAGCAGAGATCTAGGTGGAAACACCATATATTTT
TRBV27	.	.	TRBJ2-1	CASSLSGQGRHNEQFF	TGTGCCAGCAGTTTATCTGGGCAGGGTCGCCACAATGAGCAGTTCTTC
TRBV9	.	.	TRBJ1-5	CASSAGVYSNQPQHF	TGTGCCAGCAGCGCCGGGGTTTATAGCAATCAGCCCCAGCATTTT
TRBV20-1	.	TRBD2	TRBJ2-7	CSARVSGGLYEQYF	TGCAGTGCTAGAGTTAGCGGGGGCCTCTACGAGCAGTACTTC
TRBV27	.	.	TRBJ2-1	CASSLGYGAAYNEQFF	TGTGCCAGCAGTTTAGGGTATGGGGCCGCCTACAATGAGCAGTTCTTC
TRBV27	.	.	TRBJ2-7	CASSYKDSYEQYF	TGTGCCAGCAGTTACAAGGACAGCTACGAGCAGTACTTC
TRBV3-1	few	.	TRBJ2-7	CASSQDWGPSYEQYF	TGTGCCAGCAGCCAAGATTGGGGGCCCTCCTACGAGCAGTACTTC
TRBV10-1	once	.	TRBJ2-3	CASSVAGTDTQYF	TGCGCCAGCAGTGTGGCCGGCACAGATACGCAGTATTTT
TRBV4-1	.	.	TRBJ2-5	CASSRHYGYQETQYF	TGCGCCAGCAGCCGGCACTATGGGTACCAAGAGACCCAGTACTTC
TRBV5-4	.	.	TRBJ1-2	CASSWGNGGQDGYTF	TGTGCCAGCAGCTGGGGTAACGGGGGCCAGGATGGCTACACCTTC
TRBV19	.	TRBD1	TRBJ2-5	CASNEGAHEETQYF	TGTGCCAGTAATGAGGGGGCACATGAAGAGACCCAGTACTTC
TRBV6-1	few	.	TRBJ1-1	CASSGNTEAFF	TGTGCCAGCAGCGGCAACACTGAAGCTTTCTTT
TRBV6-1	.	.	TRBJ2-6	CASSEPQGGTGANVLTF	TGTGCCAGCAGTGAACCACAGGGAGGAACTGGGGCCAACGTCCTGACTTTC
TRBV9	once	.	TRBJ2-7	CASSVVGGREQYF	TGTGCCAGCAGCGTAGTTGGGGGCCGCGAGCAGTACTTC
TRBV30	.	.	TRBJ2-7	CAWSGLAYEQYF	TGTGCCTGGAGTGGACTAGCCTACGAGCAGTACTTC
TRBV5-6	.	TRBD1	TRBJ2-2	CATHGQGVTTGELFF	TGTGCCACACATGGACAGGGGGTTACCACCGGGGAGCTGTTTTTT
TRBV6-5	.	.	TRBJ2-1	CASSYSGRGNEQFF	TGTGCCAGCAGTTACTCCGGACGGGGGAATGAGCAGTTCTTC
TRBV5-6	.	TRBD2	TRBJ2-7	CASSRGSSEQYF	TGTGCCAGCAGCCGCGGGAGCAGCGAGCAGTACTTC
TRBV6-1	.	.	TRBJ1-4	CASTNAGNEKLFF	TGTGCCAGCACTAACGCGGGAAATGAAAAACTGTTTTTT
TRBV3-1	.	.	TRBJ2-7	CASSQETEENPYEQYF	TGTGCCAGCAGCCAGGAGACAGAGGAGAACCCCTACGAGCAGTACTTC
TRBV6-6	few	.	TRBJ2-7	CASSYSHISYEQYF	TGTGCCAGCAGTTACTCTCACATCTCCTACGAGCAGTACTTC
TRBV4-1	.	.	TRBJ1-1	CASSQAGNTAEAFF	TGCGCCAGCAGCCAAGCAGGGAATACGGCTGAAGCTTTCTTT
TRBV19	.	.	TRBJ1-2	CASTHRPPSTLTDYGYTF	TGTGCCAGTACCCACCGCCCCCCTTCCACTTTGACAGACTATGGCTACACCTTC
TRBV30	once	.	TRBJ1-2	CAYGTGGYTF	TGTGCCTATGGGACGGGGGGCTACACCTTC
TRBV28	.	.	TRBJ2-7	CASRIGSRHEQYF	TGTGCCAGCAGGATCGGGAGTCGACACGAGCAGTACTTC
TRBV15	.	.	TRBJ2-3	CATRQPWDTQYF	TGTGCCACCAGACAGCCGTGGGATACGCAGTATTTT
TRBV6-5	.	.	TRBJ2-3	CASSYKGGDTQYF	TGTGCCAGCAGTTACAAGGGGGGCGATACGCAGTATTTT
TRBV7-9	.	TRBD1	TRBJ2-7	CAVIGDRPQAQYF	TGTGCCGTAATTGGGGACAGGCCCCAAGCGCAGTACTTC
TRBV27	.	.	TRBJ1-1	CASSSPGRGLNTEAFF	TGTGCCAGCAGCTCCCCCGGGAGAGGCTTGAACACTGAAGCTTTCTTT
TRBV20-1	.	.	TRBJ2-3	CSARDRNWGDTQYF	TGCAGTGCTAGAGATCGAAACTGGGGGGATACGCAGTATTTT
TRBV6-1	.	.	TRBJ1-2	CASSPSNLSGYTF	TGTGCCAGCAGCCCGTCTAACTTAAGTGGCTACACCTTC
TRBV2	.	.	TRBJ1-2	CASSGSFQGIYGYTF	TGTGCCAGCAGTGGGAGTTTCCAGGGGATCTATGGCTACACCTTC
TRBV18	.	.	TRBJ1-1	CASSPGGPAFF	TGTGCCAGCTCACCAGGGGGCCCCGCTTTCTTT
TRBV9	few	.	TRBJ1-1	CASSVVQNTEAFF	TGTGCCAGCAGCGTAGTCCAGAACACTGAAGCTTTCTTT
TRBV7-7	.	TRBD1	TRBJ2-5	CASSKGQGGRETQYF	TGTGCCAGCAGCAAGGGACAGGGGGGACGGGAGACCCAGTACTTC
TRBV7-9	.	TRBD1	TRBJ1-6	CASSYQGVRYNSPLHF	TGTGCCAGCAGCTACCAGGGGGTTCGCTATAATTCACCCCTCCACTTT